A single sample gave rise to the 4 T cell receptor beta chains below, sequenced in a study of neoadjuvant nivolumab and ipilimumab in lung cancer. This table comes from immunoSEQ multiplex PCR, and its TCRdb copy is limited to in-frame clones, with some not included. The sample has about 1,400 clones; more than 75% are singletons. The sequences come from tumor tissue, collected before neoadjuvant nivolumab, alone or with ipilimumab. These receptor sequences come from an adult with non-small cell lung cancer.

The chain employs TRBV28 and TRBJ2-3, with unresolved D. V was shortened by 7 bases and J by 8 bases, with 16 bases between the two germline ends. This CDR3 spans 13 amino acids. Germline CDR1 reads MDHEN; CDR2 reads SYDVKM. The CDR3 nucleotides read TGTGCCAGCAAAAGAGCTACGAGACTTACGCAGTATTTT. This gives the protein CASKRATRLTQYF.

The V gene is TRBV7-8, the J gene TRBJ1-5; D is unresolved. This CDR3 has 15 amino acids. The V end lost 4 bases, the J end lost 7 bases, and 17 bases lay between the germline ends. The germline V gene encodes CDR1 SGHVS and CDR2 FQNEAQ. In DNA, the CDR3 is TGTGCCAGCAGCTCCCAAGGGCACTCGGAGCAGCCCCAGCATTTT. Its protein product is CASSSQGHSEQPQHF.

The V gene is TRBV10-1, the J gene TRBJ2-1; 14 bases line up with TRBD2. CDR3 length equals 17 residues. The germline V gene encodes CDR1 WNHNN and CDR2 SYGVQD (reference sequence). Unmatched junction bases numbered 4, after V lost 2 bases and J lost 4 bases. DNA of the CDR3: TGCGCCAGCAGTGAGATCCGGACTAGCGGGAGGTACAATGAGCAGTTCTTC. Its translation: CASSEIRTSGRYNEQFF.

J is TRBJ1-1 and V is TRBV29-1; D is uncertain. V lost 1 base and J lost 9, with 9 bases in between. In germline, CDR1 is SQVTM, CDR2 ANQGSEA. The CDR3 length is 11 residues. This chain's CDR3 is CSVEGLAQAFF. The CDR3 DNA reads TGCAGCGTTGAAGGGTTGGCACAAGCTTTCTTT.